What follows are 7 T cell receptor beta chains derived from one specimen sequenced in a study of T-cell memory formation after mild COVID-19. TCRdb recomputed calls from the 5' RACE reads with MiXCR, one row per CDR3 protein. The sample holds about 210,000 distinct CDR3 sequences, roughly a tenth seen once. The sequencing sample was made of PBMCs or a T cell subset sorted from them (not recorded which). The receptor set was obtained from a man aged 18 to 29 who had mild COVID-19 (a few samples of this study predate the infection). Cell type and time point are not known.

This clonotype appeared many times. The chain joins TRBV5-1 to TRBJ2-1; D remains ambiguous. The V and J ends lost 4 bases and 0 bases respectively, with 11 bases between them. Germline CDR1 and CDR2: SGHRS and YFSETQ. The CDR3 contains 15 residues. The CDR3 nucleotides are TGCGCCAGCAGCGCAAACACGTACTCCTACAATGAGCAGTTCTTC. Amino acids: CASSANTYSYNEQFF.

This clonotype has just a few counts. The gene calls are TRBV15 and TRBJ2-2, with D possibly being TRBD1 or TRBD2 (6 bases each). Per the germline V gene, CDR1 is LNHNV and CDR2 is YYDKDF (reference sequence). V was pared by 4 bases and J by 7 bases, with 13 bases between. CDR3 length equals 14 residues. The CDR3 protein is CATSKPGGGGELFF. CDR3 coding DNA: TGTGCCACCAGCAAACCTGGAGGGGGCGGGGAGCTGTTTTTT.

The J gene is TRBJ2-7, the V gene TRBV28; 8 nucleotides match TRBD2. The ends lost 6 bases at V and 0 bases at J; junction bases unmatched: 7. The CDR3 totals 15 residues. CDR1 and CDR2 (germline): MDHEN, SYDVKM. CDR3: CASSPGGVASYEQYV. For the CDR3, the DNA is TGTGCCAGCAGCCCGGGGGGGGTTGCCTCCTACGAGCAGTACGTC.

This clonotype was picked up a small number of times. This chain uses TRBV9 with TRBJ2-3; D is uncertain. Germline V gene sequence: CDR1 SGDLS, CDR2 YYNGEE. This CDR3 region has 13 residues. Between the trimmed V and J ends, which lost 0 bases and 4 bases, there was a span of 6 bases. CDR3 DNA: TGTGCCAGCAGCGTAGGTAGTTCAGATACGCAGTATTTT. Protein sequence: CASSVGSSDTQYF.

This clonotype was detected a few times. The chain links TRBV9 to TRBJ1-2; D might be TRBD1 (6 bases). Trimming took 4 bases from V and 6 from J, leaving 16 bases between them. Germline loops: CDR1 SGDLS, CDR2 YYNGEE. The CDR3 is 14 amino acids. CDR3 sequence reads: CASSISGTLNGYTF. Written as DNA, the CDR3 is TGTGCCAGCAGCATTAGCGGGACACTTAATGGCTACACCTTC. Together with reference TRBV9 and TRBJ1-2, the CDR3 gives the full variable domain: DSGVTQTPKHLITATGQRVTLRCSPRSGDLSVYWYQQSLDQGLQFLIQYYNGEERAKGNILERFSAQQFPDLHSELNLSSLELGDSALYFCASSISGTLNGYTFGSGTRLTVV.

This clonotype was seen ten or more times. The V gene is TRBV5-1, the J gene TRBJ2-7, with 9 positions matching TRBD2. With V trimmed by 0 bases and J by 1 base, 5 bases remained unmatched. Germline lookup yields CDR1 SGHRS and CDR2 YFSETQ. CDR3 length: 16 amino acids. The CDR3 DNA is TGCGCCAGCAGCTTGGGTAGCGGGGGACTTTCCTACGAGCAGTACGTC. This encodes CASSLGSGGLSYEQYV.

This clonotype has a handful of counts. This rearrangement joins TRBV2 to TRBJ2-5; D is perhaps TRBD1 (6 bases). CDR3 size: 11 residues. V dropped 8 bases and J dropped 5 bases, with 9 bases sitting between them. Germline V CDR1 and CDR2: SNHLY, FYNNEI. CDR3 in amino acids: CASQGLETQYF. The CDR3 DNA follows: TGTGCCAGCCAGGGGCTGGAGACCCAGTACTTC.